These 15 T cell receptor beta chains originate from one sample sequenced in a study of immune characterization of retroperitoneal liposarcoma. MiXCR, run by TCRdb on the PCR reads, gives a single entry per CDR3 protein. Of 6,600 or so distinct CDR3 sequences in the sample, about 29% are singletons; the top ten hold 25% to 35%. The sequenced material came from tumor tissue. The source of these receptors is a female donor with retroperitoneal liposarcoma.

This clonotype came up a few times. The J gene is TRBJ2-5, the V gene TRBV5-1; tentatively, D is TRBD2 (6 bases). The CDR3 loop spans 12 amino acids. Trimming cost V 4 bases and J 5 bases, with 9 bases left between them. CDR1 and CDR2 (germline): SGHRS, YFSETQ. The CDR3 loop reads CASSEAGETQYF. CDR3 in DNA: TGCGCCAGCAGCGAGGCGGGGGAGACCCAGTACTTC.

At least ten counts were recorded for this clonotype. The rearrangement joins TRBV5-4 to TRBJ1-5; D may be TRBD1 (5 bases). CDR1 and CDR2 from the germline V gene are SGHNT and YYREEE (reference sequence). The CDR3 has 13 residues. V was pared by 4 bases and J by 7 bases, with 12 bases between. As DNA, the CDR3 is TGTGCCAGCAGCAAGGGGACGGAGCAGCCCCAGCATTTT. It specifies CASSKGTEQPQHF.

The chain uses TRBV10-3 and TRBJ2-5; D is perhaps TRBD1 or TRBD2 (7 bases each). V was trimmed by 10 bases and J by 11 bases, leaving 32 bases between them. The CDR3 runs 16 residues. Germline loops: CDR1 ENHRY, CDR2 SYGVKD. The CDR3 bases are TGTGCCACAAGGACTCCGACAGGGAGGGGAGGCAATGAGCAGTACTTC. Its protein is CATRTPTGRGGNEQYF.

This clonotype was detected a few times. V usage is TRBV7-8 and J usage is TRBJ1-3; D call uncertain. Trimming left V 6 bases short and J 0 bases short, with 9 bases between. The CDR3 totals 14 residues. Germline V gene sequence: CDR1 SGHVS, CDR2 FQNEAQ. DNA of the CDR3: TGTGCCAGCAGTTCCGGGAGCTCTGGAAACACCATATATTTT. This sequence encodes CASSSGSSGNTIYF.

This rearrangement joins TRBV7-2 to TRBJ1-2; 12 bases are shared with TRBD1. This CDR3 has 14 residues. Trimming removed 5 bases from V and 8 bases from J; junction bases left unmatched: 6. Germline V gives CDR1 SGHTA, CDR2 FQGNSA. CDR3 DNA sequence: TGTGCCAGCAGCCAGGGACAGGGGGCGCAGGGCTACACCTTC. The encoded protein is CASSQGQGAQGYTF. Combining the CDR3 with reference TRBV7-2 and TRBJ1-2 gives the whole variable domain GAGVSQSPSNKVTEKGKDVELRCDPISGHTALYWYRQSLGQGLEFLIYFQGNSAPDKSGLPSDRFSAERTGGSVSTLTIQRTQQEDSAVYLCASSQGQGAQGYTFGSGTRLTVV.

Sample share makes this clonotype large. CDR3 coding DNA: TGTGCCAGCAGCCCGAACACCGGGGAGCTGTTTTTT. Its protein product is CASSPNTGELFF. The rearrangement links TRBV12-3 or TRBV12-4 to TRBJ2-2; no reliable D call. The CDR3 covers 12 residues. Trimming took 6 bases from V and 0 from J, leaving 2 bases between them.

This rearrangement joins TRBV6-1 to TRBJ2-1; D may match TRBD1 or TRBD2 (5 bases each). Germline CDR1 MNHNS, CDR2 SASEGT. CDR3 length: 13 residues. V was clipped by 7 bases and J by 5 bases, with 12 bases between them. The CDR3 loop is CASTRLGHNEQFF. The CDR3, as DNA: TGTGCCAGCACTAGGTTGGGACACAATGAGCAGTTCTTC.

This chain connects TRBV24-1 to TRBJ2-1, with 7 bases identical to TRBD1. After removal of 4 bases from V and 4 bases from J, the junction contained 6 bases not matched to a gene. This CDR3 is built from 15 residues. The V gene's germline CDR1 is KGHDR and CDR2 SFDVKD. Written as DNA, the CDR3 is TGTGCCACCAGTGACCCCGGGACAGATTACAATGAGCAGTTCTTC. Translated, it gives CATSDPGTDYNEQFF.

The sample holds a few counts of this clonotype. The rearrangement uses TRBV5-6 and TRBJ2-1, with a possible D match to TRBD2 (5 bases). Matching the DNA end better, TRBJ2-5 makes the J call doubtful. Per germline, CDR1 SGHDT and CDR2 YYEEEE. The CDR3 is 14 amino acids. The CDR3 DNA sequence: TGTGCCAGCAGCCCTCTTCTAGCACCAGAGACCCAGTACTTC. This gives the protein CASSPLLAPETQYF.

The chain combines TRBV5-5 with TRBJ2-5; tentative D call: TRBD2 (6 bases). V was shortened by 3 bases and J by 0 bases, with 9 bases between the two germline ends. This CDR3 has 14 residues. Germline V gene lookup returns CDR1 SGHKS and CDR2 YYEKEE (reference sequence). The CDR3 sequence is CASSSLANQETQYF. The CDR3, as DNA: TGTGCCAGCAGCTCCCTAGCGAACCAAGAGACCCAGTACTTC.

The chain carries TRBV5-6 and TRBJ2-4; D is tentatively TRBD1 or TRBD2 (6 bases each). Germline V gives CDR1 SGHDT, CDR2 YYEEEE. This CDR3 contains 16 residues. The germline V and J ends were trimmed by 2 bases and 0 bases, with 12 bases remaining between them. DNA of the CDR3: TGTGCCAGCAGCTTCGGAGGGGGACTAGCCAAAAACATTCAGTACTTC. Its protein is CASSFGGGLAKNIQYF.

This clonotype was found once. V usage is TRBV11-3 and J usage is TRBJ2-3; the D gene is possibly TRBD2 (6 bases). The CDR3 consists of 17 residues. V was pared by 2 bases and J by 0 bases, with 15 bases between. Germline-derived CDR1 and CDR2 are SGHNT and YENEEA. In nucleotides, the CDR3 is TGTGCCAGCAGCTTAACATCTAGCGTATCTAGCACAGATACGCAGTATTTT. It codes for CASSLTSSVSSTDTQYF.

The V gene is TRBV24-1, the J gene TRBJ1-5; the D is unclear. Germline-derived CDR1 and CDR2 are KGHDR and SFDVKD. The V end was cut by 4 bases, the J end by 2 bases, with 11 bases between. CDR3 length: 15 residues. CDR3 amino acids: CATSDPNVGNQPQHF. In DNA form, the CDR3 reads TGTGCCACCAGTGACCCCAATGTGGGCAATCAGCCCCAGCATTTT.

V usage is TRBV11-2 and J usage is TRBJ2-5; 11 nucleotides line up with TRBD2. Germline values: CDR1 SGHAT, CDR2 FQNNGV. CDR3 length: 14 residues. The junction had 3 bases not matched to a gene; V was cut back by 4 bases and J by 5 bases. In nucleotides, the CDR3 is TGTGCCAGCAGCTCTAGCGGGAGGAGGGAGACCCAGTACTTC. This gives the protein CASSSSGRRETQYF.

The V call is TRBV6-1, the J call TRBJ2-1, with 7 bases identical to TRBD2. V dropped 7 bases and J dropped 10; count of bases not matched to a gene: 13. CDR3 length: 14 residues. The germline V gene has CDR1 MNHNS and CDR2 SASEGT. As DNA, the CDR3 is TGTGCCAGCACTACCGGCGGGAGTGCCTACGAGCAGTTCTTC. It yields the protein CASTTGGSAYEQFF.